Listed below are T cell receptor beta chains from one sample, sequenced in a study of blood T cells in healthy people across ages. TCRdb fed the 5' RACE reads into MiXCR, producing one record per CDR3 protein. Among about 1.6 million distinct CDR3 sequences listed, about 32% were seen once. The sequenced material came from blood. These receptor sequences come from a woman aged 30 to 39 in good health. Each CDR3 is given with its conserved first and last residue. The order of the fields is CDR3 protein, CDR3 DNA, V gene, clone size, D gene, J gene. The D gene is left open where the match is weak. Clone size appears in some rows only: once, few, many, or a class for an expanded clone.

CASSLGGLPGDTQYF	TGTGCCAGCAGCCTAGGGGGACTCCCTGGAGATACGCAGTATTTT	TRBV2	few	-	TRBJ2-3
CANSESKNTEAFF	TGTGCCAACAGTGAATCTAAGAACACTGAAGCTTTCTTT	TRBV6-1	-	-	TRBJ1-1
CASSSGGKAVYEQFF	TGCGCCAGCAGCTCGGGGGGTAAGGCGGTCTATGAGCAGTTCTTC	TRBV5-1	-	TRBD2	TRBJ2-1
CASSPQGWTEAFF	TGTGCCAGCAGCCCACAGGGTTGGACTGAAGCTTTCTTT	TRBV4-2	-	-	TRBJ1-1
CASSFAGQKTNYGYTF	TGTGCCAGCAGTTTCGCTGGACAGAAGACTAACTATGGCTACACCTTC	TRBV28	-	-	TRBJ1-2
CSARVRGGPHEQYF	TGCAGTGCTAGAGTTAGGGGGGGGCCCCACGAGCAGTACTTC	TRBV20-1	-	-	TRBJ2-7
CASSLPGLAGGYTSYNEQFF	TGTGCCAGCAGCCTCCCGGGACTAGCGGGAGGGTATACCTCCTACAATGAGCAGTTCTTC	TRBV7-8	few	TRBD2	TRBJ2-1
CASSGEVGGAYNEQFF	TGTGCCAGCAGTGGAGAAGTCGGGGGGGCCTACAATGAGCAGTTCTTC	TRBV6-1	-	TRBD2	TRBJ2-1
CASVSQGGELFF	TGTGCCAGTGTATCGCAGGGCGGGGAGCTGTTTTTT	TRBV30	-	-	TRBJ2-2
CSVNIGNNEQFF	TGCAGCGTTAATATCGGGAACAATGAGCAGTTCTTC	TRBV29-1	few	-	TRBJ2-1
CASSPFEETVQYF	TGTGCCAGCAGTCCCTTCGAGGAGACAGTGCAGTACTTC	TRBV27	-	-	TRBJ2-7
CASSLAWASLLDEQYF	TGTGCCAGCAGCTTGGCCTGGGCTAGTTTACTGGACGAGCAGTACTTC	TRBV5-5	few	-	TRBJ2-7
CASSFGLGNTIYF	TGTGCCAGCAGTTTCGGACTTGGAAACACCATATATTTT	TRBV27	-	-	TRBJ1-3
CSAIISGRFYEQYF	TGCAGTGCTATAATTAGCGGGAGGTTCTACGAGCAGTACTTC	TRBV20-1	-	TRBD2	TRBJ2-7
CAWNPVSRGYTF	TGTGCCTGGAATCCGGTGTCTCGGGGCTACACCTTC	TRBV30	few	-	TRBJ1-2
CASSQGQGARRTGELFF	TGTGCCAGCAGTCAGGGACAGGGGGCGCGTAGGACCGGGGAGCTGTTTTTT	TRBV12-3/TRBV12-4	-	TRBD1	TRBJ2-2
CASSLVMSSGLNNEQYF	TGTGCCAGCAGCTTAGTCATGTCTAGCGGTTTAAACAATGAGCAGTACTTC	TRBV7-2	-	TRBD2	TRBJ2-5
CASSPVATYGYTF	TGTGCCAGCAGCCCCGTTGCAACCTATGGCTACACCTTC	TRBV11-2	-	-	TRBJ1-2
CATGTSGMVTQYF	TGTGCCACTGGGACTAGCGGGATGGTTACGCAGTATTTT	TRBV12-3/TRBV12-4	-	TRBD2	TRBJ2-3
CASRGREWTDTQYF	TGTGCCAGCAGGGGTCGGGAGTGGACAGATACGCAGTATTTT	TRBV7-2	-	-	TRBJ2-3
CAISDVGQETQYF	TGTGCCATCAGTGACGTAGGCCAAGAGACCCAGTACTTC	TRBV10-3	many	-	TRBJ2-5
CASSSLWGQAYEQYF	TGTGCCAGCAGTTCTCTGTGGGGACAGGCATACGAGCAGTACTTC	TRBV6-1	-	TRBD1	TRBJ2-7
CASSWGISYEQYF	TGTGCCAGTAGCTGGGGTATCTCCTACGAGCAGTACTTC	TRBV19	-	-	TRBJ2-7
CASSSSGSNNEQFF	TGTGCCAGCAGTTCTAGCGGGAGTAACAATGAGCAGTTCTTC	TRBV12-3/TRBV12-4	many	TRBD2	TRBJ2-1
CASSPVRPGNTGELFF	TGTGCCAGCAGCCCAGTACGGCCGGGAAACACCGGGGAGCTGTTTTTT	TRBV7-9	-	-	TRBJ2-2
CASSFAGQGREETQYF	TGTGCCAGCAGTTTTGCCGGACAGGGGAGGGAAGAGACCCAGTACTTC	TRBV12-3/TRBV12-4	-	TRBD1	TRBJ2-5
CASSLPSRGEQYF	TGTGCCAGCAGCTTACCCAGCCGGGGCGAGCAGTACTTC	TRBV7-8	-	-	TRBJ2-7
CASRFSGSGLNNEQFF	TGTGCCAGCAGATTCAGCGGGAGTGGACTAAACAATGAGCAGTTCTTC	TRBV7-9	few	TRBD2	TRBJ2-1
CSVDGGTTNYGYTF	TGCAGCGTTGACGGGGGCACAACTAACTATGGCTACACCTTC	TRBV29-1	few	-	TRBJ1-2
CASSQERRSLWEQYF	TGTGCCAGCAGCCAAGAAAGACGGTCGCTGTGGGAGCAGTACTTC	TRBV14	-	-	TRBJ2-7
CSATYLGYTEAFF	TGCAGTGCTACCTACCTCGGCTACACTGAAGCTTTCTTT	TRBV20-1	-	-	TRBJ1-1
CASSWGGSWADTQYF	TGTGCCAGCAGCTGGGGCGGGAGTTGGGCAGATACGCAGTATTTT	TRBV7-8	-	TRBD2	TRBJ2-3
CASNLGQGDEQYF	TGTGCCAGTAACCTGGGACAGGGTGACGAGCAGTACTTC	TRBV19	-	TRBD1	TRBJ2-7
CASSASLAGVGDTQYF	TGTGCCAGCAGTGCATCCCTAGCGGGGGTAGGGGATACGCAGTATTTT	TRBV6-1	few	TRBD2	TRBJ2-3
CAISDPLDGGARDTQYF	TGTGCCATCAGTGATCCTCTAGACGGGGGGGCCCGGGATACGCAGTATTTT	TRBV10-3	few	TRBD2	TRBJ2-3
CASRAGIEETQYF	TGTGCCAGCAGAGCAGGGATTGAGGAGACCCAGTACTTC	TRBV27	-	-	TRBJ2-5
CASEGAGYEQYF	TGTGCCAGCGAAGGGGCGGGGTACGAGCAGTACTTC	TRBV6-4	few	-	TRBJ2-7
CSATSGTGAYEQYF	TGCAGCGCCACCTCCGGGACAGGGGCCTACGAGCAGTACTTC	TRBV29-1	few	TRBD1	TRBJ2-7
CASSQDGEAFF	TGCGCCAGCAGCCAAGATGGTGAAGCTTTCTTT	TRBV4-1	many	-	TRBJ1-1
CAWSPGQWNTEAFF	TGTGCCTGGAGCCCCGGACAGTGGAACACTGAAGCTTTCTTT	TRBV30	-	-	TRBJ1-1
CASSVGGILNYEQYF	TGTGCCAGCAGTGTGGGGGGGATCCTCAACTACGAGCAGTACTTC	TRBV6-1	few	TRBD2	TRBJ2-7
CASSQGYDTQYF	TGCGCCAGCAGCCAAGGGTACGATACGCAGTATTTT	TRBV4-1	-	-	TRBJ2-3
CAWSPGKRYYNEQFF	TGTGCCTGGAGTCCCGGCAAACGGTACTACAATGAGCAGTTCTTC	TRBV30	-	-	TRBJ2-1
CASRARDREDEQYF	TGTGCCAGCAGGGCAAGGGACAGGGAAGACGAGCAGTACTTC	TRBV27	-	TRBD1	TRBJ2-7
CSARATGYTDTQYF	TGCAGTGCTAGAGCCACAGGGTACACAGATACGCAGTATTTT	TRBV20-1	-	-	TRBJ2-3
CASSQGQTFGELFF	TGTGCCAGCAGCCAAGGACAGACTTTTGGGGAGCTGTTTTTT	TRBV3-1	-	-	TRBJ2-2
CASSLRAPTGTDTQYF	TGTGCCAGCAGCTTAAGGGCACCGACTGGCACAGATACGCAGTATTTT	TRBV13	few	-	TRBJ2-3
CASSSGDLHRIF	TGTGCCAGCAGCTCTGGGGACCTACATCGGATCTTC	TRBV7-9	-	-	TRBJ2-1
CASSIEGLNTEAFF	TGTGCCAGTAGTATCGAGGGATTGAACACTGAAGCTTTCTTT	TRBV19	-	-	TRBJ1-1
CASSQGGASRTEAFF	TGCGCCAGCAGCCAAGGGGGCGCGAGTCGAACTGAAGCTTTCTTT	TRBV5-1	-	TRBD1	TRBJ1-1
CASSAFGGGYNEQFF	TGTGCCAGCAGCGCCTTTGGAGGGGGCTACAATGAGCAGTTCTTC	TRBV9	-	-	TRBJ2-1
CASSPTKRLLTDTQYF	TGTGCCAGCAGTCCGACAAAACGTCTCCTCACAGATACGCAGTATTTT	TRBV12-3/TRBV12-4	-	-	TRBJ2-3
CASSSAGTDMNTEAFF	TGTGCCAGCAGCTCAGCCGGGACAGATATGAACACTGAAGCTTTCTTT	TRBV7-9	few	TRBD1	TRBJ1-1
CSVDSGQGTYEQYF	TGCAGCGTTGATAGTGGACAGGGAACATACGAGCAGTACTTC	TRBV29-1	-	TRBD1	TRBJ2-7
CSARDWPSGKNTGELFF	TGCAGTGCTAGAGATTGGCCTAGCGGGAAGAACACCGGGGAGCTGTTTTTT	TRBV20-1	-	TRBD2	TRBJ2-2
CASSHEGMDGQYF	TGTGCCAGCAGTCACGAGGGTATGGACGGGCAGTACTTC	TRBV6-6	-	-	TRBJ2-5
CASSSREGGDGYTF	TGTGCCAGCAGTTCCCGAGAAGGGGGCGACGGCTACACCTTC	TRBV6-6	few	TRBD1	TRBJ1-2
CASSPTRTSGGAERETQYF	TGTGCCAGCTCACCAACCCGAACTAGCGGGGGGGCCGAGAGAGAGACCCAGTACTTC	TRBV18	-	TRBD2	TRBJ2-5
CASGRSGVWADEQFF	TGCGCCAGCGGACGCAGCGGGGTTTGGGCTGATGAGCAGTTCTTC	TRBV10-2	few	TRBD2	TRBJ2-1
CASKSSGSSEQYF	TGTGCCAGCAAGAGTAGCGGGAGTAGCGAGCAGTACTTC	TRBV27	-	TRBD2	TRBJ2-7